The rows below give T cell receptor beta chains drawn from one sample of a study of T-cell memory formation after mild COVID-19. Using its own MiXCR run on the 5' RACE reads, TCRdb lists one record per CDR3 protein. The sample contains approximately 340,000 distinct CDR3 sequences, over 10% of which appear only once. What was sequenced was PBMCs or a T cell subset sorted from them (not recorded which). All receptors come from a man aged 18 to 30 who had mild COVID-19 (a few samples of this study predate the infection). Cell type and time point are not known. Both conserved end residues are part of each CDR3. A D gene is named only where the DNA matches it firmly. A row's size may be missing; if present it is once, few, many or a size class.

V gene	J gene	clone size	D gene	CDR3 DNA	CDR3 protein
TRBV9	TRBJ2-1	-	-	TGTGCCAGCAGCGTAGACGGAGACAAAAATGAGCAGTTCTTC	CASSVDGDKNEQFF
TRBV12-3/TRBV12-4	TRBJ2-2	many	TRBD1	TGTGCCAGCAGTCGTTGGGGACAGCCAAGCCTAGGCACCGGGGAGCTGTTTTTT	CASSRWGQPSLGTGELFF
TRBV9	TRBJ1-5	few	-	TGTGCCAGCAGCGCGAGGGGGGCTCAGCCCCAGCATTTT	CASSARGAQPQHF
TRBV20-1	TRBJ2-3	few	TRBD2	TGCAGTGCTCCCCTGGGTGCGGGGGGAGGAGATACGCAGTATTTT	CSAPLGAGGGDTQYF
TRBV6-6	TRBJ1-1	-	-	TGTGCCAGCAGTTACCCCGGGGCCATGAACACTGAAGCTTTCTTT	CASSYPGAMNTEAFF
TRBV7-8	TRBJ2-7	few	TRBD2	TGTGCCAGCAGCTTACAACTAGCGGGCGAGCAGTACTTC	CASSLQLAGEQYF
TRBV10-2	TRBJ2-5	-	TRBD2	TGCGCCAGCAGTGAGCTACTAGCGGAGAAAGAGACCCAGTACTTC	CASSELLAEKETQYF
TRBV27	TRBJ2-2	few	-	TGTGCCAGCAGACTAGCTTTCGGGGAGCTGTTTTTT	CASRLAFGELFF
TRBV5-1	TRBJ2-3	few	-	TGCGCCAGCAGCTTGGGTGATGGAGATACGCAGTATTTT	CASSLGDGDTQYF
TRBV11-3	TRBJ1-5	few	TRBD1	TGTGCCAGCAGCTTAATACCGGGACAGGGGGTCCGGCAGCCCCAGCATTTT	CASSLIPGQGVRQPQHF